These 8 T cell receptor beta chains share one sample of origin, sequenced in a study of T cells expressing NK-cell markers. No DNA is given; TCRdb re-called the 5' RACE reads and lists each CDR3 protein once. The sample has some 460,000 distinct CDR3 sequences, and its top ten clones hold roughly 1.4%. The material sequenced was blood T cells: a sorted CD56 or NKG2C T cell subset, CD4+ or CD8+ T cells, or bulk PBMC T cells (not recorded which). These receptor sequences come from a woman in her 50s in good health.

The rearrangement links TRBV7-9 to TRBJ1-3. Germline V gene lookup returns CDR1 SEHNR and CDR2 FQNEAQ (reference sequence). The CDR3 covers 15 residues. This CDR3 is CASSTPAVSGNTIYF.

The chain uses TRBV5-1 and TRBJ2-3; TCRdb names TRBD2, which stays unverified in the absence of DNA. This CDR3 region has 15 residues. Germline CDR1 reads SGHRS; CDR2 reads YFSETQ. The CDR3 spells CASSSTSGRTDTQYF.

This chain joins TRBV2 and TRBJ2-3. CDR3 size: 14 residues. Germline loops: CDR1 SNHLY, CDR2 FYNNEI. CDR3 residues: CASSQTFLTDTQYF.

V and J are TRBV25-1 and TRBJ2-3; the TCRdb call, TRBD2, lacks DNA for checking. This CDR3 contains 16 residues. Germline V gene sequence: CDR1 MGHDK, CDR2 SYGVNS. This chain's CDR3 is CASSEMASGSSDTQYF.

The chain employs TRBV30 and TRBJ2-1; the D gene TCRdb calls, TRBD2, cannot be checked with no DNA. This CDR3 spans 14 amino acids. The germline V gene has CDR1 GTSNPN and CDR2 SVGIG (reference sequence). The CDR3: CAWSLTGSNNAQFF.

The CDR3 reads CASSVGQGASSSYNEQFF. This chain uses TRBV9 with TRBJ2-1; there is no DNA to check the TCRdb D call of TRBD1. The CDR3 covers 18 residues. Per germline, CDR1 SGDLS and CDR2 YYNGEE.

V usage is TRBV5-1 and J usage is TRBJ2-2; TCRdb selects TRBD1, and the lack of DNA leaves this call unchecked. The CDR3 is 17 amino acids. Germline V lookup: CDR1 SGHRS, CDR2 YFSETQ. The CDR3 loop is CASSARMGDPNTGELFF.

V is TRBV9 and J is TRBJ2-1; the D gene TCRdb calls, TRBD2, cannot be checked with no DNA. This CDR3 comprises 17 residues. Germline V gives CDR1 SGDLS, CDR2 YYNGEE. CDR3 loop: CASSVALAGGRQNEQFF.